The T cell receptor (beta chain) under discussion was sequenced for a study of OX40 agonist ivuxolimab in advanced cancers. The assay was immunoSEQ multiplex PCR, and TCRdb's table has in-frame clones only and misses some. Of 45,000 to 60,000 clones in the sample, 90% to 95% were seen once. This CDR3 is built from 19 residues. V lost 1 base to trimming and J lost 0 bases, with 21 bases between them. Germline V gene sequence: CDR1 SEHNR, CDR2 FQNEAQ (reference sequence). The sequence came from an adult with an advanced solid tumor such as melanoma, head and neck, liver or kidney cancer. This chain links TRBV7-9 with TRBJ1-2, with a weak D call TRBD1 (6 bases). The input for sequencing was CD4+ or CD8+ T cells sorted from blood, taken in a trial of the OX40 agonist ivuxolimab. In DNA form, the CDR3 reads TGTGCCAGCAGCTTAGGATTTAAATCTCGGGACACCTCTAACTATGGCTACACCTTC. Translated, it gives CASSLGFKSRDTSNYGYTF.